This T cell receptor (beta chain) came from a study of OX40 agonist ivuxolimab in advanced cancers. Study at large: Patients were given ivuxolimab, an antibody that agonizes OX40 (CD134). Patients in the trial were receiving intravenous ivuxolimab every 2 weeks, at doses of 0.01 to 10 mg/kg. Study conclusions and caveats: At doses 0.1 to 3.0 mg/kg, CD4+ and CD8+ clones expanded.

Assay: immunoSEQ multiplex PCR; the TCRdb copy retains only in-frame clones and omits some. The table has about 49,000 clones, 60% to 80% seen once. CDR1 is MNHEY, CDR2 SVGAGI, per germline. The V gene end was trimmed by 4 bases and the J gene end by 2 bases; junction bases not matched to a gene: 7. The CDR3 runs 15 residues. About this clone itself: Its antigen remains unknown.

The sequenced sample was CD4+ or CD8+ T cells sorted from blood, obtained in a trial of the OX40 agonist ivuxolimab. J is TRBJ1-1 and V is TRBV6-5, with 7 bases matching TRBD1. The receptor was isolated from an adult with an advanced solid tumor such as melanoma, head and neck, liver or kidney cancer. CDR3 loop: CASSWGGTANTEAFF. The CDR3 nucleotides are TGTGCCAGCAGTTGGGGCGGGACAGCTAACACTGAAGCTTTCTTT.